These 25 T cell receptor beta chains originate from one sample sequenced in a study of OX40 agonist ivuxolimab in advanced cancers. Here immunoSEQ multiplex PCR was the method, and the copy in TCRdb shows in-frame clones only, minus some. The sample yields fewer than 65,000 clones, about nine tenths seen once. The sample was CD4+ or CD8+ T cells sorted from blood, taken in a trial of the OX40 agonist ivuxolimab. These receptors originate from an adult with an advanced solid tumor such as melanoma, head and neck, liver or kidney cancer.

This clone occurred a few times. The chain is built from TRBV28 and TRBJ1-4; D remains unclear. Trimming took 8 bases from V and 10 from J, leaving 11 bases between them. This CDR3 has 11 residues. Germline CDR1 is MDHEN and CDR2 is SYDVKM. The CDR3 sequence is CASQKGRKLFF. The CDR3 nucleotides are TGTGCCAGCCAAAAGGGTCGAAAACTGTTTTTT.

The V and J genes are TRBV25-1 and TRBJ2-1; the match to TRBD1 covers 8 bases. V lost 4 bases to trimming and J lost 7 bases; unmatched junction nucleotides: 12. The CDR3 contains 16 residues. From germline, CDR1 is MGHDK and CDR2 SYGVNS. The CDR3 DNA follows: TGTGCCAGCAGTGGAAATGACAGGGGTGATTCTAATGAGCAGTTCTTC. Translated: CASSGNDRGDSNEQFF.

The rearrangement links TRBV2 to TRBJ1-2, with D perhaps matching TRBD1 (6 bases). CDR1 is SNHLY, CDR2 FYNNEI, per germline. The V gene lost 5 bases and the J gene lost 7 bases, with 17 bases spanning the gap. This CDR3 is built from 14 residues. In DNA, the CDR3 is TGTGCCAGCAGTCCCTTCGAGGGGGAAGGTGGCTACACCTTC. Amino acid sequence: CASSPFEGEGGYTF.

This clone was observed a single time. CDR3 region: CASSVATGKGGTDTQYF. The CDR3 coding sequence is TGTGCCAGCAGCGTAGCTACGGGGAAGGGTGGGACAGATACGCAGTATTTT. V and J are TRBV9 and TRBJ2-3; a weak D match, TRBD2 (5 bases). The V end lost 0 bases, the J end lost 3 bases, and 17 bases lay between the germline ends. The CDR3 is 17 residues long. Germline V gives CDR1 SGDLS, CDR2 YYNGEE.

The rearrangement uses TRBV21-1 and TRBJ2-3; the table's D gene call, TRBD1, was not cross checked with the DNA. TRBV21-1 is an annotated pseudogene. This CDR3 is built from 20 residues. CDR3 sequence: CASSERQGAHSGSCTDTQYF. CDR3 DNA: TGTGCCAGCAGCGAGCGACAGGGGGCGCACAGCGGGAGTTGTACAGATACGCAGTATTTT.

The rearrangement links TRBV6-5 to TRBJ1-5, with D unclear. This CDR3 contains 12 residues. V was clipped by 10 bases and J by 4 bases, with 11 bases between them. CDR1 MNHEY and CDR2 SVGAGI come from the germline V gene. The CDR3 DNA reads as TGTGCCATCGGACGGGAAAATCAGCCCCAGCATTTT. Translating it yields CAIGRENQPQHF.

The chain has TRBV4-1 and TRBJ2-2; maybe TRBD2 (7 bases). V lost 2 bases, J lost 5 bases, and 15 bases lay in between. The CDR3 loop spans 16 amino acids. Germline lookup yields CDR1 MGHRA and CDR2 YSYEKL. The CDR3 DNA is TGCGCCAGCAGCCAACAGGGAGGGGGGGTTACCGGGGAGCTGTTTTTT. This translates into CASSQQGGGVTGELFF.

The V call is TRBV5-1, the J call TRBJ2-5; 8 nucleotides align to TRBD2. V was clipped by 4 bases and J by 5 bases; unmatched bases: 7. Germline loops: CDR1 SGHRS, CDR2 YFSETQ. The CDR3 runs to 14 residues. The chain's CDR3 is CASSPGASGETQYF. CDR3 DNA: TGCGCCAGCAGCCCCGGCGCTAGCGGGGAGACCCAGTACTTC.

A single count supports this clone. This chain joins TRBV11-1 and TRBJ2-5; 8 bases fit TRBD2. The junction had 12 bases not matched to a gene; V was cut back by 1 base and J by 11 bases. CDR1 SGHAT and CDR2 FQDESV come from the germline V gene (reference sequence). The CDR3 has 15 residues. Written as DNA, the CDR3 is TGTGCCAGCAGCTTAGGCGGCGGGAGGCTAGGAGAGCAGTACTTC. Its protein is CASSLGGGRLGEQYF.

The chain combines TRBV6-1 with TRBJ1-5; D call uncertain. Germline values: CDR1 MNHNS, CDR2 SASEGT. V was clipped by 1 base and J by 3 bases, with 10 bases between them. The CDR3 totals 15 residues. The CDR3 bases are TGTGCCAGCAGTGAAGTGGCGGGCTTCAATCAGCCCCAGCATTTT. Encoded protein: CASSEVAGFNQPQHF.

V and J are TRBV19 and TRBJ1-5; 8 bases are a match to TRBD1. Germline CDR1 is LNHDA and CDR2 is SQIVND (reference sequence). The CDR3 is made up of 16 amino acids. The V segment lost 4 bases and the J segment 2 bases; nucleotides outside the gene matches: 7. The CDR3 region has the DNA TGTGCCAGTAGTACCAAGACAGGGGTCGGCAATCAGCCCCAGCATTTT. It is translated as CASSTKTGVGNQPQHF.

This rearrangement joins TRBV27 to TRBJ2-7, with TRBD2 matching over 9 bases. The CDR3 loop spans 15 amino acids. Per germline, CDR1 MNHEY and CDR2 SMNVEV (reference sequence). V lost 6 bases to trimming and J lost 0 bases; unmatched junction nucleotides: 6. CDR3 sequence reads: CASRSTSGFSYEQYF. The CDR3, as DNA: TGTGCCAGCAGATCCACTAGCGGGTTCTCCTACGAGCAGTACTTC.

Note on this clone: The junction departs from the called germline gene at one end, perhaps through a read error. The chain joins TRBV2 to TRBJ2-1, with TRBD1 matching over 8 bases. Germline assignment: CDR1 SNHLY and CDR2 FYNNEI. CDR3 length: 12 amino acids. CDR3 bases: TGTGCCGGCAGGGGGCGCGGAGATGAGCAGTTCTTC. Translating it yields CAGRGRGDEQFF.

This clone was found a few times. CDR3 sequence reads: CASSPSVTSMETQYF. The CDR3 coding sequence is TGTGCCAGCTCACCTTCAGTGACTAGCATGGAGACCCAGTACTTC. This sequence joins TRBV18 and TRBJ2-5, with 7 bases lining up with TRBD2. The CDR3 consists of 15 residues. CDR1 and CDR2 (germline): KGHSH, LQKENI. V dropped 3 bases and J dropped 5; count of bases not matched to a gene: 9.

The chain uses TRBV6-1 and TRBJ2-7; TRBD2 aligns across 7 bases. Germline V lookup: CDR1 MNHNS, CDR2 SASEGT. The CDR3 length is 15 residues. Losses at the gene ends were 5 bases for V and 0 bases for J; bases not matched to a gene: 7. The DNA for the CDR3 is TGTGCCAGCAGTCTAGCGGAAACCTCCTCCTACGAGCAGTACTTC. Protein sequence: CASSLAETSSYEQYF.

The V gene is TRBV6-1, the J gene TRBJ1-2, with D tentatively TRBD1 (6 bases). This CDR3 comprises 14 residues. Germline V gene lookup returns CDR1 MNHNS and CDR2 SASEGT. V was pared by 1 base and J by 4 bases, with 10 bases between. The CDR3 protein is CASSEDRATYGYTF. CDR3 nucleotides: TGTGCCAGCAGTGAAGACAGGGCAACCTATGGCTACACCTTC.

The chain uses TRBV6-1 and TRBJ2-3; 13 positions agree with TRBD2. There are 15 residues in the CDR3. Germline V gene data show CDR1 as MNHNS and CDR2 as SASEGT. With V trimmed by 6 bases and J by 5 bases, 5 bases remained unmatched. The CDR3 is CASRLTSGGIDTQYF. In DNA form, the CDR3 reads TGTGCCAGCAGATTGACTAGCGGGGGGATAGATACGCAGTATTTT.

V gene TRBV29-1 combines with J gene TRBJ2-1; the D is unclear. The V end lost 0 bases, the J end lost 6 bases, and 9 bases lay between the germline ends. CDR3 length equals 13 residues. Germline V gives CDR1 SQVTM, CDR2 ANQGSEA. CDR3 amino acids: CSVEDHGGNEQFF. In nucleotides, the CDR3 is TGCAGCGTTGAAGATCACGGCGGCAATGAGCAGTTCTTC.

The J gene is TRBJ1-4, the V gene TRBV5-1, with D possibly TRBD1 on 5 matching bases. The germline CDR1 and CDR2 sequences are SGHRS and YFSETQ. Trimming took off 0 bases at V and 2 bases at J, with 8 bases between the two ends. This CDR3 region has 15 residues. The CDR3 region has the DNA TGCGCCAGCAGCTTGGTTTGGGGGACTAATGAAAAACTGTTTTTT. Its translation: CASSLVWGTNEKLFF.

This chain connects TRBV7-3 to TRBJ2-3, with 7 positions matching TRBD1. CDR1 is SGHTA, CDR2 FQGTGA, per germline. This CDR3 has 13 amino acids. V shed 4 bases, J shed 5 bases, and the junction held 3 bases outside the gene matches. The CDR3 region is CASSSRGRDTQYF. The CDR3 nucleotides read TGTGCCAGCAGCTCCAGGGGGAGAGATACGCAGTATTTT.

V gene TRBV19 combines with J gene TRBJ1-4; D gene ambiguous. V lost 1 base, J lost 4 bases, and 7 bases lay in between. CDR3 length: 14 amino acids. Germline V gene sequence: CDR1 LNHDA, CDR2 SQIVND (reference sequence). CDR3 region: CASSIGRNNEKLFF. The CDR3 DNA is TGTGCCAGTAGTATAGGGAGAAATAATGAAAAACTGTTTTTT.

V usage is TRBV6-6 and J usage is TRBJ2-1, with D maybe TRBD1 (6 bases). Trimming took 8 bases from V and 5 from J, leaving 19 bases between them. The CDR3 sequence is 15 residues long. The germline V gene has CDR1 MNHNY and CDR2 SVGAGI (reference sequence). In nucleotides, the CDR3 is TGTGCCAGCGGTCCCCACAGGGCCTCTAACAATGAGCAGTTCTTC. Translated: CASGPHRASNNEQFF.

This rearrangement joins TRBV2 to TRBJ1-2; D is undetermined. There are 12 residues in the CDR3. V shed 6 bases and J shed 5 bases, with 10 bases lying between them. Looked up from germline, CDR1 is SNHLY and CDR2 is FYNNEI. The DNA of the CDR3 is TGTGCCAGCAGGGAGGGTACTTATGGCTACACCTTC. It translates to CASREGTYGYTF.

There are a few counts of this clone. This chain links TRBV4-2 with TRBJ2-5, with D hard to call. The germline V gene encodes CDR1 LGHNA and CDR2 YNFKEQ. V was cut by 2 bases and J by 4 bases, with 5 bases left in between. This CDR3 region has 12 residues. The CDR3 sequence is CASSQSGETQYF. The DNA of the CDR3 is TGTGCCAGCAGCCAATCCGGAGAGACCCAGTACTTC.

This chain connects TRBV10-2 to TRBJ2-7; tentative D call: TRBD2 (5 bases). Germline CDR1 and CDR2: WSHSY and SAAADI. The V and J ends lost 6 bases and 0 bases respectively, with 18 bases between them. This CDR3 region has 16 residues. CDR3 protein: CASSSGGRVTSYEQYF. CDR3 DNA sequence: TGCGCCAGCAGCTCCGGTGGGCGGGTTACCTCCTACGAGCAGTACTTC.